This TCR beta chain was documented in a study of vaccination effects on CD4 cells after COVID-19 (dated by TCRdb to between 2021 and 2022). Some background on the complete study: Across the study, the median time from the second dose to post-vaccine sampling was 72 days (range 14 to 241). The full study included approximately nine COVID-19 convalescent patients and several SARS-CoV-2-naive healthy vaccine recipients. Cultures from other donors in the study were sequenced with the Oncomine TCR Beta short-read assay on an Illumina iSeq 100. The study compared SARS-CoV-2 spike-specific CD4+ TCR repertoires before and after mRNA vaccination in COVID-19 convalescent patients and infection-naive vaccine recipients.

Worth noting for this clone: Its antigen target is currently unknown. Within one base of it there is no much larger clone, and no base qualities were kept.

According to the germline V gene, CDR1 reads MNHNS and CDR2 reads SASEGT. From V the trimming removes 4 bases and from J it removes 4 bases, while the gene matches leave 9 bases of the junction unaccounted for. The CDR3 holds 17 amino acids from the cysteine to the phenylalanine. Only CDR3 DNA remains: 51 bases, in frame from the first base. On the study overall, not on this receptor specifically: Both infection-induced and vaccine-induced clones contracted markedly at late post-vaccination timepoints, which is consistent with waning T cell responses. Limitations of the study were the small number of convalescent patients and the absence of early post-infection timepoints. In healthy vaccine recipients, vaccine-induced clones were almost all SARS-CoV-2 mono-reactive, with only 1 of 255 being cross-reactive with common cold coronaviruses.

The ViraFEST assay stimulated PBMC with viral peptide pools and then used TCR sequencing to identify antigen-specific CD4+ T cell clonotypes by expansion. After about 9 days of culture, CD4+ T cells were isolated with the EasySep CD4+ T cell isolation kit. Each participant got two doses of an mRNA SARS-CoV-2 vaccine, either BNT162b2 or mRNA-1273. None of the healthy vaccine recipients had a prior SARS-CoV-2 infection, which was confirmed by nucleocapsid antibody tests that came back negative both before and after vaccination. A few million PBMC per well were cultured with approximately 10 ug/ml peptides in IMDM containing 5% human AB serum, about 9.7 IU/ml IL-2 and gentamicin. Half of the culture medium was replaced with fresh IL-2-containing medium on days 3 and 7. Unless noted otherwise, every peptide stimulation condition was cultured in triplicate wells. PBMC were separated from whole blood using Ficoll-Paque Plus gradient centrifugation and were then either cryopreserved at -140C or used fresh. The overlapping peptide pools covered the spike proteins of SARS-CoV-2 as well as those of the common cold coronaviruses HCoV-NL63, HCoV-OC43 and HCoV-229E. Genomic DNA was extracted from cultured CD4+ T cells with the QIAamp micro DNA kit.

Libraries were made using the immunoSEQ multiplex PCR assay. TCR beta CDR3 sequencing was performed on DNA from the cultured, isolated CD4+ T cells. Per the authors' processing: Non-productive TCR sequences were removed, reads were trimmed to the CDR3 region, and CDR3s of at least 7 amino acids were retained. Antigen-specific clonotypes were identified using the MANAFEST web app by comparison of expansion in peptide wells against reference cultures. To be called positive, a clone needed expansion at FDR<0.05 compared with the reference and with all other wells, an odds ratio greater than 5, and a frequency greater than 0.1% in two replicate wells. A clonotype was called cross-reactive if it was significantly expanded both in SARS-CoV-2 spike wells and in at least one common cold coronavirus spike condition. Levenshtein distance calculated with the stringdist R package was used to assess CDR3 similarity, and unrooted trees were constructed with ape in R 3.6.1. In its TCRdb copy, this immuneACCESS table keeps in-frame sequences only and misses some clones. Where compared with another copy, unresolved V genes explain less than half of these, and the others have no known cause. D and trimming come from the DNA, and the V and J calls and clone size come from that table. For this sample the table gives about 46,000 clones, of which 65% to 75% were detected only once. Less than 15% of the sample rests with the top ten.

This clonotype originated in a human donor who received a COVID-19 vaccine. The sequenced sample was CD4+ T cells from PBMCs cultured with HCoV-OC43 spike peptides, obtained after COVID-19 vaccination. The cell subset or site label, as the study defines it: HCoV-OC43 spike overlapping peptide pool stimulation. The sequence joins TRBV6-1 to TRBJ2-7; TRBD2 matches 14 bases in the middle. The CDR3 sequence is CASSGAGTSGGRYEQYF. The nucleotide sequence reads as follows: TGTGCCAGCAGTGGCGCCGGGACTAGCGGGGGACGATACGAGCAGTACTTC.